The next 13 T cell receptor beta chains were all read from a single sample in a study of cytomegalovirus exposure and HLA in healthy donors. PCR employed 60 Vbeta and 13 Jbeta primers. The protocol was immunoSEQ multiplex PCR, while the TCRdb copy is restricted to in-frame clones and leaves out a portion. The sample includes around 130,000 clones, approximately 70% seen only once; the top ten take under 7.5%. The sequenced material came from PBMCs. The receptors shown here come from a woman aged 60-75 years in good health and CMV-seronegative.

The chain joins TRBV19 to TRBJ2-1; TRBD2 agrees at 13 bases. The trim removed 4 bases at V and 7 bases at J, leaving 4 bases unmatched. Looked up from germline, CDR1 is LNHDA and CDR2 is SQIVND (reference sequence). The CDR3 sequence is 15 residues long. The CDR3 sequence is CASSSGLAGVNEQFF. The CDR3 region has the DNA TGTGCCAGTAGTAGCGGACTAGCGGGAGTAAATGAGCAGTTCTTC.

CDR3 nucleotides: TGTGCCAGCACTAAGGGCGGGGGTGATGGGTACGAGCAGTACTTC. The encoded protein is CASTKGGGDGYEQYF. The chain couples TRBV9 to TRBJ2-5; TRBD2 matches 7 bases. The DNA end lines up better with TRBJ2-7; the J call may be wrong. This CDR3 has 15 amino acids. CDR1 is SGDLS, CDR2 YYNGEE, per germline.

V usage is TRBV2 and J usage is TRBJ1-1, with a weak D call TRBD1 (5 bases). The CDR3 length is 12 residues. The germline V and J ends were trimmed by 6 bases and 1 base, with 6 bases remaining between them. The V gene's germline CDR1 is SNHLY and CDR2 FYNNEI. The CDR3 reads CASRTENTEAFF. In nucleotides, the CDR3 is TGTGCCAGCAGGACAGAGAACACTGAAGCTTTCTTT.

Only one count was recorded for this clone. The rearrangement links TRBV29-1 to TRBJ2-5; the match to TRBD2 covers 10 bases. Trimming took 4 bases from V and 5 from J; bases not matched to a gene: 13. The V gene's germline CDR1 is SQVTM and CDR2 ANQGSEA. This CDR3 region has 16 residues. The CDR3 here is CSVGLGLAGARETQYF. DNA of the CDR3: TGCAGCGTTGGACTTGGCCTAGCGGGAGCTAGGGAGACCCAGTACTTC.

This chain connects TRBV10-3 to TRBJ2-1; the D is unclear. Trimming shortened V by 5 bases and J by 7 bases, and 6 bases separated the two germline ends. CDR3 length: 11 amino acids. From germline, CDR1 is ENHRY and CDR2 SYGVKD. CDR3 sequence: CAISSLNEQFF. As DNA, the CDR3 is TGTGCCATCAGTTCCTTAAATGAGCAGTTCTTC.

The chain uses TRBV28 and TRBJ1-4; D might be TRBD1 (6 bases). The V end lost 7 bases, the J end lost 8 bases, and 11 bases lay between the germline ends. Germline V gives CDR1 MDHEN, CDR2 SYDVKM. The CDR3 runs 12 residues. The DNA for the CDR3 is TGTGCCAGCAAAGGGGGTGGGGAAAAACTGTTTTTT. Protein sequence: CASKGGGEKLFF.

The rearrangement uses TRBV9 and TRBJ2-7; 9 bases match TRBD1. From germline, CDR1 is SGDLS and CDR2 YYNGEE. Trimming at V came to 3 bases and at J to 5 bases, leaving 12 bases not matched to a gene. The CDR3 has 16 amino acids. The CDR3 loop reads CASSAEGTGGWDEQYF. The CDR3, as DNA: TGTGCCAGCAGCGCCGAGGGAACAGGGGGCTGGGACGAGCAGTACTTC.

The CDR3, as DNA: TGTGCCAGCAGTGAACTCACTAGCGGGGCCGGGGAGCTGTTTTTT. This codes for CASSELTSGAGELFF. This chain links TRBV6-1 with TRBJ2-2; TRBD2 agrees at 10 bases. Looked up from germline, CDR1 is MNHNS and CDR2 is SASEGT. CDR3 length: 15 amino acids. After removal of 2 bases from V and 6 bases from J, the junction contained 3 bases not matched to a gene.

This chain uses TRBV21-1 with TRBJ2-7; the table's D gene call, TRBD2, was not cross checked with the DNA. TRBV21-1 is an annotated pseudogene. The length of the CDR3 is 15 residues. For the CDR3, the DNA is TGTGCCAGCAGCAAGGACTATCCGCCTTTATACGAGCAGTACTTC. This translates into CASSKDYPPLYEQYF.

This clone turned up a few times. This chain uses TRBV11-2 with TRBJ2-1; 13 nucleotides align to TRBD2. Germline V CDR1 and CDR2: SGHAT, FQNNGV. V lost 6 bases and J lost 10; bases outside the gene matches: 12. This CDR3 comprises 16 residues. For the CDR3, the DNA is TGTGCCAGCAGACCACGGACTAGCGGGAGTTCAGGGGAGCAGTTCTTC. This codes for CASRPRTSGSSGEQFF.

The chain combines TRBV19 with TRBJ1-1; D may be TRBD1 (6 bases). CDR1 and CDR2 from the germline V gene are LNHDA and SQIVND (reference sequence). Trimming removed 5 bases from V and 1 base from J, with 8 bases in between. The CDR3 spans 13 residues. The CDR3 region has the DNA TGTGCCAGTAGTTGGGGACAGAACACTGAAGCTTTCTTT. Protein product: CASSWGQNTEAFF.

The chain uses TRBV28 and TRBJ1-5; perhaps TRBD1 as D (5 bases). Trimming removed 2 bases from V and 4 bases from J, with 15 bases in between. The germline CDR1 and CDR2 sequences are MDHEN and SYDVKM. The CDR3 runs 16 residues. CDR3 protein: CASSLSQGLRNQPQHF. Here the CDR3 DNA reads TGTGCCAGCAGTTTAAGTCAGGGACTGAGGAATCAGCCCCAGCATTTT.

This clone was detected a few times. The chain employs TRBV7-9 and TRBJ2-6; 10 bases fit TRBD2. V was pared by 4 bases and J by 2 bases, with 8 bases of the junction left unmatched. This CDR3 comprises 18 residues. CDR1 is SEHNR, CDR2 FQNEAQ, per germline (reference sequence). The CDR3 reads CASSSPRAGGAGANVLTF. Here the CDR3 DNA reads TGTGCCAGCAGCTCCCCCCGAGCGGGGGGGGCTGGGGCCAACGTCCTGACTTTC. Variable domain in full (rest from reference TRBV7-9 and TRBJ2-6): DTGVSQNPRHKITKRGQNVTFRCDPISEHNRLYWYRQTLGQGPEFLTYFQNEAQLEKSRLLSDRFSAERPKGSFSTLEIQRTEQGDSAMYLCASSSPRAGGAGANVLTFGAGSRLTVL.